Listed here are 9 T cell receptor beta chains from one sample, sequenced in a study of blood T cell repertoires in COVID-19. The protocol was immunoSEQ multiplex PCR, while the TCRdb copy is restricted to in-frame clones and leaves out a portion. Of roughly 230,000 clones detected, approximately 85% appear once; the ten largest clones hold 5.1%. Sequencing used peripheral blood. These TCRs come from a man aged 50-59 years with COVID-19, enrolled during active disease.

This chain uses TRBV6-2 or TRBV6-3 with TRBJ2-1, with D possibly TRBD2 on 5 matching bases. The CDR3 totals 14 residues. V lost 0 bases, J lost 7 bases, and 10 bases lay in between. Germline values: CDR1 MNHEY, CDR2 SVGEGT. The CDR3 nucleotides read TGTGCCAGCAGTTACTCTGCTAGCAGTAATGAGCAGTTCTTC. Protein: CASSYSASSNEQFF.

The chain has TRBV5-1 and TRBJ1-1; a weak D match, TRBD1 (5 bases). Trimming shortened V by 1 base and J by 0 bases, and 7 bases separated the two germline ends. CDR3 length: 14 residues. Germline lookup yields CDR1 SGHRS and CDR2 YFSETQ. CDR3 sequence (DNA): TGCGCCAGCAGCTTGAAGGGGATGAACACTGAAGCTTTCTTT. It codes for CASSLKGMNTEAFF.

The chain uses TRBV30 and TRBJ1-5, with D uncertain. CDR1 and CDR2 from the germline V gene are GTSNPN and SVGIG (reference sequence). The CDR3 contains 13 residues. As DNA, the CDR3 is TGTGCTTTGGCGGGGAAGAGCAATCAGCCCCAGCATTTT. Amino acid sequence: CALAGKSNQPQHF.

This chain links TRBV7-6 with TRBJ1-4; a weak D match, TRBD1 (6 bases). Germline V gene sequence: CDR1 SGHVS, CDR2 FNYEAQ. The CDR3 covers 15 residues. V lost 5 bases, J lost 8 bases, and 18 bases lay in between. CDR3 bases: TGTGCCAGCAGCCAGGGGAACCAGGGAGGGGAAAAACTGTTTTTT. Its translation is CASSQGNQGGEKLFF.

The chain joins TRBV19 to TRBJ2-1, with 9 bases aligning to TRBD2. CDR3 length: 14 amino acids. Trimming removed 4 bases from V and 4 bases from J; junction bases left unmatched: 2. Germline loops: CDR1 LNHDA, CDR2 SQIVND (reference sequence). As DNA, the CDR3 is TGTGCCAGTAGTAACGCGGGGGGGTACAATGAGCAGTTCTTC. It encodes CASSNAGGYNEQFF.

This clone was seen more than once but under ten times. CDR3 amino acids: CASSLLTGDYGYTF. DNA for the CDR3: TGTGCCAGCAGCTTACTTACAGGGGACTATGGCTACACCTTC. The V call is TRBV7-2, the J call TRBJ1-2; 7 bases map to TRBD1. V lost 2 bases and J lost 3; bases outside the gene matches: 3. The V gene's germline CDR1 is SGHTA and CDR2 FQGNSA. CDR3 size: 14 residues.

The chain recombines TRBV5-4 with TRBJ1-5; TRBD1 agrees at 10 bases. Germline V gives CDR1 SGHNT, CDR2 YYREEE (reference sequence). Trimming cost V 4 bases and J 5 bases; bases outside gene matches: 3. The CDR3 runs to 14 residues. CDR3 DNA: TGTGCCAGCAGCCCCGGGACAGGGGATCAGCCCCAGCATTTT. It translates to CASSPGTGDQPQHF.

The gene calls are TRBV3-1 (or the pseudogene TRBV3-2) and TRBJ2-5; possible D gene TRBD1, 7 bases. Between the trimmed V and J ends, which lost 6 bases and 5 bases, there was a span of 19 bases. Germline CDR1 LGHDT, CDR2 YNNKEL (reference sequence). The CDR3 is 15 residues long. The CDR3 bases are TGTGCCAGCAGATGGAGGGGGCCAATAGGGGAGACCCAGTACTTC. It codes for CASRWRGPIGETQYF.

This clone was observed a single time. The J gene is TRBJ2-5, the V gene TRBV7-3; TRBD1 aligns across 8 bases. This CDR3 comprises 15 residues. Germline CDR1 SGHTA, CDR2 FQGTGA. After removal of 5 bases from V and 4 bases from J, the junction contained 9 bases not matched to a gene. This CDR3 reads CASSRNQGALETQYF. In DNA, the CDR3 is TGTGCCAGCAGCAGAAATCAGGGGGCTTTAGAGACCCAGTACTTC. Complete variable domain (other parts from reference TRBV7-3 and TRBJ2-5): GAGVSQTPSNKVTEKGKYVELRCDPISGHTALYWYRQSLGQGPEFLIYFQGTGAADDSGLPNDRFFAVRPEGSVSTLKIQRTERGDSAVYLCASSRNQGALETQYFGPGTRLLVL.